This TCR beta chain was recovered during a study of cytomegalovirus exposure and HLA in healthy donors. Note on this clone: The antigen is unknown.

The PCR made use of 60 Vbeta and 13 Jbeta primers. Data came from immunoSEQ multiplex PCR; TCRdb stores just in-frame clones and leaves some out. The sample has 150,000 to 200,000 clones; 84% are singletons. The study's findings and limits: In terms of immune exposure information, only CMV serostatus was available. TCR association rates varied by HLA locus in a later analysis, with DRB1 highest and HLA-C lowest.

The clonotype originates from a man between 18 and 29 years old in good health and CMV-seronegative. The sequencing input was PBMCs.

This CDR3 is CASSARQALASEQYF. The CDR3 coding sequence is TGTGCCAGCAGCGCCCGACAGGCTTTGGCGAGTGAGCAGTACTTC. The chain employs TRBV6-1 and TRBJ2-7; perhaps TRBD1 as D (6 bases). Germline CDR1 reads MNHNS; CDR2 reads SASEGT. This CDR3 region has 15 residues. The V end was cut by 6 bases, the J end by 7 bases, with 22 bases between.